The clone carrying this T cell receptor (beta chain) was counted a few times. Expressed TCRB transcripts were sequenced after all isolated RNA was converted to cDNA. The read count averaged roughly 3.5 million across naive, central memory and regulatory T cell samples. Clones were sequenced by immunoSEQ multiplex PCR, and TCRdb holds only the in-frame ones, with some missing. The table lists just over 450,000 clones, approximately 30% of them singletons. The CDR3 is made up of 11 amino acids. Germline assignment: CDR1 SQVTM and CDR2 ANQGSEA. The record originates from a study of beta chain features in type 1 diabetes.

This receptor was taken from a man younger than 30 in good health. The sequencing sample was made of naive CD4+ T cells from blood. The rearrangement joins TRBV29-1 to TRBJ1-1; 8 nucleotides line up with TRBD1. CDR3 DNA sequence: TGCATCGCGACAGGGGTCACTGAAGCTTTCTTT. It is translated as CIATGVTEAFF.